Presented here are 28 T cell receptor beta chains from one specimen sequenced in a study of metastatic and nonmetastatic thyroid tumors. Treatment of any kind had been given to no patient before thyroid surgery. TCRdb recomputed clones from the PCR reads via MiXCR. The repertoire holds about 35,000 clones, 30% to 40% seen once, with roughly 16% in the top ten. Sequencing used tumor tissue. These receptors were obtained from a female donor with papillary thyroid cancer or a benign thyroid nodule (not recorded which). Some clones in this sample may be carry-over from other donors' samples.

This rearrangement joins TRBV6-4 to TRBJ1-1; D uncertain. The V end was cut by 0 bases, the J end by 1 base, with 3 bases between. Germline V CDR1 and CDR2: MRHNA, SNTAGT. This CDR3 contains 13 residues. In DNA, the CDR3 is TGTGCCAGCAGTGACTCACAGAACACTGAAGCTTTCTTT. It is translated as CASSDSQNTEAFF.

The chain is built from TRBV11-3 and TRBJ2-7, with D possibly matching TRBD2 (6 bases). V dropped 5 bases and J dropped 7 bases, with 24 bases sitting between them. From germline, CDR1 is SGHNT and CDR2 YENEEA. CDR3 length equals 16 residues. CDR3 nucleotides: TGTGCCAGCAGCCCTGGGAGGCGGGATTCCATTGGGGAGCAGTACTTC. This codes for CASSPGRRDSIGEQYF.

The rearrangement joins TRBV27 to TRBJ1-5; no definite D call. The CDR3 is 15 amino acids. V lost 6 bases, J lost 2 bases, and 14 bases lay in between. In germline, CDR1 is MNHEY, CDR2 SMNVEV (reference sequence). DNA for the CDR3: TGTGCCAGCAGGTATGGTGGCGGTGGCAATCAGCCCCAGCATTTT. Translated, it gives CASRYGGGGNQPQHF.

The chain employs TRBV20-1 and TRBJ2-7; possible D gene TRBD1, 6 bases. Germline V gene data show CDR1 as DFQATT and CDR2 as SNEGSKA (reference sequence). The CDR3 contains 15 residues. V lost 1 base, J lost 3 bases, and 16 bases lay in between. CDR3 loop: CSARGSTRGYYEQYF. Here the CDR3 DNA reads TGCAGTGCTAGAGGGTCAACTAGGGGGTACTACGAGCAGTACTTC.

For the CDR3, the DNA is TGTGCCAGCAGCTTCCTGACAGGGCTAGACGGCTACACCTTC. Its translation: CASSFLTGLDGYTF. The chain recombines TRBV7-8 with TRBJ1-2; 7 bases map to TRBD1. Germline lookup yields CDR1 SGHVS and CDR2 FQNEAQ. This CDR3 spans 14 amino acids. The V gene end was trimmed by 3 bases and the J gene end by 8 bases; junction bases not matched to a gene: 9.

V is TRBV7-9 and J is TRBJ2-7, with D perhaps given as TRBD1 or TRBD2 (6 bases each). The CDR3 length is 13 residues. CDR1 and CDR2 from the germline V gene are SEHNR and FQNEAQ (reference sequence). V was cut by 0 bases and J by 5 bases, with 8 bases left in between. Written as DNA, the CDR3 is TGTGCCAGCAGCTTAGCCGGGGGCGACGAGCAGTACTTC. Encoded protein: CASSLAGGDEQYF.

In this sample, this clone turned up a few times. The rearrangement uses TRBV6-1 and TRBJ1-5; 8 positions match TRBD1. Trimming cost V 6 bases and J 7 bases; bases outside gene matches: 5. Germline V lookup: CDR1 MNHNS, CDR2 SASEGT. The CDR3 covers 13 residues. This CDR3 is CASRAPGGQPQHF. In DNA, the CDR3 is TGTGCCAGCAGGGCGCCAGGGGGCCAGCCCCAGCATTTT.

The chain carries TRBV14 and TRBJ1-6; D remains unclear. Trimming stripped 2 bases from V and 9 bases from J, with 5 bases between. Looked up from germline, CDR1 is SGHDN and CDR2 is FVKESK. The CDR3 totals 12 residues. The CDR3 protein is CASSQLLSPLHF. The CDR3 bases are TGTGCCAGCAGCCAACTACTTTCACCCCTCCACTTT.

There are a few counts of this clone. The J gene is TRBJ1-1, the V gene TRBV12-3 or TRBV12-4, with D possibly being TRBD1 (6 bases). This CDR3 comprises 15 residues. With 4 bases removed from V and 1 base from J, the gap between germline ends came to 13 bases. CDR3 coding DNA: TGTGCCAGCAGTTGGGGGGCAGGCAGGAACACTGAAGCTTTCTTT. This sequence encodes CASSWGAGRNTEAFF.

In this sample, this clone turned up a few times. The chain is built from TRBV3-1 and TRBJ1-4; 8 bases line up with TRBD1. Trimming cost V 4 bases and J 12 bases; bases outside gene matches: 10. The CDR3 has 14 residues. The V gene's germline CDR1 is LGHDT and CDR2 YNNKEL (reference sequence). The CDR3: CASSLDRAPPQLFF. The DNA of the CDR3 is TGTGCCAGCAGCCTGGACAGGGCTCCCCCCCAACTGTTTTTT.

The CDR3 DNA follows: TGCGCCAGCAGCTTGGCACCCGGGACAGGGTTGTCTGGCTACACCTTC. Amino acids: CASSLAPGTGLSGYTF. The chain combines TRBV5-1 with TRBJ1-2, with TRBD1 matching 9 bases. From germline, CDR1 is SGHRS and CDR2 YFSETQ. This CDR3 is built from 16 residues. V was clipped by 0 bases and J by 7 bases; unmatched bases: 10.

V usage is TRBV6-1 and J usage is TRBJ1-2, with D unresolved. Per the germline V gene, CDR1 is MNHNS and CDR2 is SASEGT. The V gene lost 6 bases and the J gene lost 5 bases, with 10 bases spanning the gap. This CDR3 has 12 residues. The CDR3 bases are TGTGCCAGCAGCCCCGGGAGTTATGGCTACACCTTC. Its translation: CASSPGSYGYTF.

This chain uses TRBV28 with TRBJ1-2; D is unclear. Germline-derived CDR1 and CDR2 are MDHEN and SYDVKM. V lost 2 bases and J lost 4, with 5 bases in between. The CDR3 length is 12 residues. This CDR3 is CASSLRLYGYTF. In DNA form, the CDR3 reads TGTGCCAGCAGTTTAAGGCTCTATGGCTACACCTTC.

In its sample, this clone ranks as medium-sized. This sequence joins TRBV24-1 and TRBJ2-1; D gene uncertain. V lost 1 base to trimming and J lost 5 bases, with 20 bases between them. CDR1 and CDR2 (germline): KGHDR, SFDVKD. The CDR3 has 18 residues. In DNA form, the CDR3 reads TGTGCCACCAGTGATTTCGAGTATATATACCTAAATGACAATGAGCAGTTCTTC. Its protein is CATSDFEYIYLNDNEQFF.

This clone was detected only a few times. The chain joins TRBV19 to TRBJ2-2; TRBD1 matches 7 bases. The CDR3 runs to 14 residues. Germline assignment: CDR1 LNHDA and CDR2 SQIVND (reference sequence). Losses at the gene ends were 9 bases for V and 5 bases for J; bases not matched to a gene: 9. The CDR3 spells CASFGQAGTGELFF. The CDR3 region has the DNA TGTGCCAGCTTCGGACAGGCTGGTACCGGGGAGCTGTTTTTT.

V is TRBV6-2 or TRBV6-3 and J is TRBJ1-1; no clear D. The germline V gene encodes CDR1 MNHEY and CDR2 SVGEGT. The V and J ends lost 2 bases and 1 base respectively, with 2 bases between them. The CDR3 runs to 12 residues. The CDR3 DNA is TGTGCCAGCAGTTACCCGAACACTGAAGCTTTCTTT. It encodes CASSYPNTEAFF.

This clone was observed a handful of times. This chain uses TRBV7-8 with TRBJ1-5; D call uncertain. This CDR3 is 13 amino acids long. Trimming removed 1 base at V and 4 bases at J, with 5 bases between. CDR1 and CDR2 from the germline V gene are SGHVS and FQNEAQ. DNA of the CDR3: TGTGCCAGCAGCTTAGGTCTGAATCAGCCCCAGCATTTT. Translation: CASSLGLNQPQHF. Looking up the rest from reference TRBV7-8 and TRBJ1-5 gives the full variable domain: GAGVSQSPRYKVAKRGQDVALRCDPISGHVSLFWYQQALGQGPEFLTYFQNEAQLDKSGLPSDRFFAERPEGSVSTLKIQRTQQEDSAVYLCASSLGLNQPQHFGDGTRLSIL.

The chain employs TRBV6-1 and TRBJ2-1, with TRBD2 matching over 8 bases. CDR1 is MNHNS and CDR2 is SASEGT in the germline V gene. The CDR3 runs 17 residues. Trimming at V came to 0 bases and at J to 0 bases, leaving 4 bases not matched to a gene. CDR3 residues: CASSEATSGSSYNEQFF. Written as DNA, the CDR3 is TGTGCCAGCAGTGAAGCGACCAGCGGGAGCTCCTACAATGAGCAGTTCTTC.

Only a few counts were recorded for this clone. The gene calls are TRBV6-6 and TRBJ1-5, with 7 positions matching TRBD1. Per germline, CDR1 MNHNY and CDR2 SVGAGI (reference sequence). The trim removed 2 bases at V and 3 bases at J, leaving 1 base unmatched. The CDR3 sequence is 14 residues long. The CDR3 DNA reads TGTGCCAGCAGTTACGACAGGGCCAATCAGCCCCAGCATTTT. Translation: CASSYDRANQPQHF.

This rearrangement joins TRBV30 to TRBJ2-1, with D tentatively TRBD2 (5 bases). The V end lost 1 base, the J end lost 14 bases, and 12 bases lay between the germline ends. This CDR3 has 11 residues. CDR1 and CDR2 (germline): GTSNPN, SVGIG (reference sequence). The CDR3 sequence is CAWSEKGSEFF. The CDR3 bases are TGTGCCTGGAGTGAGAAAGGTAGCGAGTTCTTC.

The V call is TRBV28, the J call TRBJ1-6, with TRBD1 identical over 7 bases. V lost 5 bases, J lost 7 bases, and 14 bases stayed unmatched. Germline V CDR1 and CDR2: MDHEN, SYDVKM. The CDR3 consists of 17 residues. The CDR3 loop reads CASSSTTGARRNSPLHF. The CDR3 DNA reads TGTGCCAGCAGTAGTACTACAGGGGCCCGACGAAATTCACCCCTCCACTTT.

In its sample, this clone was seen a few times. The gene calls are TRBV4-3 and TRBJ1-1; 7 bases fit TRBD1. Germline CDR1 and CDR2: LGHNA and YSLEER. The CDR3 covers 15 residues. J lost 0 bases, V lost 4 bases, and 5 bases had no gene match. The CDR3 loop reads CASSPRQGMNTEAFF. In DNA, the CDR3 is TGCGCCAGCAGCCCTCGACAGGGAATGAACACTGAAGCTTTCTTT.

Only a few counts were recorded for this clone. The V gene is TRBV6-5, the J gene TRBJ2-7, with D perhaps TRBD1 (6 bases). Trimming took off 4 bases at V and 2 bases at J, with 12 bases between the two ends. Germline CDR1 MNHEY, CDR2 SVGAGI. The CDR3 length is 14 residues. The CDR3 DNA reads as TGTGCCAGCAGTTTTCGGACAGAGACCTACGAGCAGTACTTC. Translation: CASSFRTETYEQYF.

At least ten counts were recorded for this clone. The CDR3: CASSYASGEGRLGYTF. For the CDR3, the DNA is TGTGCCAGCAGTTACGCCTCGGGTGAGGGCCGGTTAGGCTACACCTTC. The V call is TRBV6-6, the J call TRBJ1-2, with no clear D. The CDR3 runs 16 residues. Germline CDR1 MNHNY, CDR2 SVGAGI (reference sequence). V gave up 2 bases and J gave up 8 bases, with 21 bases separating them.

This clone was counted only a few times. The V gene is TRBV6-1, the J gene TRBJ1-2, with D perhaps TRBD1 (5 bases). The V end lost 5 bases, the J end lost 7 bases, and 8 bases lay between the germline ends. CDR3 size: 11 residues. Germline CDR1 is MNHNS and CDR2 is SASEGT. CDR3 sequence reads: CASSSRVGYTF. The CDR3 DNA is TGTGCCAGCAGTAGCAGGGTTGGCTACACCTTC.

This clone showed up just a few times. The gene calls are TRBV6-2 or TRBV6-3 and TRBJ1-6; 9 positions agree with TRBD1. CDR3 length equals 15 residues. Per germline, CDR1 MNHEY and CDR2 SVGEGT. The J segment lost 7 bases and the V segment lost 3 bases, leaving 4 bases of the junction unmatched. CDR3 residues: CASSYSGQGNSPLHF. In DNA, the CDR3 is TGTGCCAGCAGTTATTCCGGACAGGGGAATTCACCCCTCCACTTT.

This clone occurred a few times. J is TRBJ2-1 and V is TRBV15, with D possibly TRBD1 on 5 matching bases. Germline values: CDR1 LNHNV, CDR2 YYDKDF (reference sequence). V lost 2 bases to trimming and J lost 6 bases, with 8 bases between them. CDR3 size: 13 residues. This chain's CDR3 is CATSRPDSNEQFF. The CDR3 DNA is TGTGCCACCAGCAGACCCGACAGCAATGAGCAGTTCTTC.

The J gene is TRBJ2-3, the V gene TRBV9; TRBD2 matches 12 bases. V gave up 0 bases and J gave up 6 bases; unmatched junction bases: 8. The CDR3 totals 17 residues. Germline CDR1 and CDR2: SGDLS and YYNGEE. CDR3 DNA: TGTGCCAGCAGCGTAGGGTCTAGCGGGGGGGCTTATGATACGCAGTATTTT. Translation: CASSVGSSGGAYDTQYF.